This T cell receptor beta chain was retrieved from a study of T-cell reconstitution after alpha-beta-depleted transplantation in children (dated by TCRdb to 2016 to 2017). For the wider study: Using TCR repertoire profiling, the study quantitatively followed how T-cell immune reconstitution unfolded in children after TCRalphabeta/CD19-depleted allogeneic hematopoietic cell transplantation. What the authors observed across the whole study: The apparently early recovery of alphabetaT-cell counts about two months after transplant reportedly depended on only several hundred rapidly expanded clones that came from non-depleted graft cells. In some patients, the high TCRbeta diversity seen at day 60 was put down to recipient T cells and intrathymic progenitors that had survived conditioning. The frequencies of hyperexpanded clones fell over the following months, and after one year, T-cell counts and TCRbeta diversity were mostly attributed to newly produced T cells.

The treatment or condition label for this specimen denotes: allogeneic hematopoietic cell transplantation with graft depleted of TCRalphabeta T cells and CD19 B cells. The transplant recipients were children given TCRalphabeta/CD19-depleted allogeneic hematopoietic cell grafts. V is cut back by 6 bases and J by 0 bases, with 6 bases in the junction unmatched. The CDR3 measures 15 amino acids from cysteine to phenylalanine. Only CDR3 DNA remains: 45 bases, in frame from the first base. The sample holds a few counts of this clonotype. Its cognate antigen has yet to be identified. Base qualities are not provided; no much larger clone lies one nucleotide away. Library method: PCR. Sequencing took place on an Illumina HiSeq 2500. TCR libraries were prepared with molecular barcoding, using unique molecular identifiers to normalize TCRbeta repertoire quantification. TCRdb itself trimmed the public reads at Q25 with fastp, ran MiXCR and retained productive beta chains. Entries that share a CDR3 protein sequence are merged under the most common genes and DNA. The table for this sample lists 330,000 or so distinct CDR3 sequences; just over 7.5% of them were counted only once. In total, the top ten clones hold over 7.5% of the sample.

The input for sequencing was peripheral blood, taken 360 days after TCRalphabeta/CD19-depleted stem cell transplant. Here the chain combines TRBV12-3 or TRBV12-4 and TRBJ2-3; TRBD2 fits 7 bases in the junction. The TCR originated in a female patient aged 2-9 years who had a stem cell transplant for Fanconi anemia, so the T cells may come from the graft donor. The DNA reads TGTGCCAGCAGCTACCTAGCGGTTAGCACAGATACGCAGTATTTT. It encodes CASSYLAVSTDTQYF.